These 25 T cell receptor beta chains came from one sample sequenced in a study of T cell responses to AZD1222 COVID-19 vaccine. Assay: immunoSEQ multiplex PCR; the TCRdb copy retains only in-frame clones and omits some. Of about 97,000 clones in the sample, roughly 84% were seen once. The sequencing used peripheral blood, collected on day 0 of AZD1222 vaccination. These receptors all stem from an adult in good health.

The CDR3 here is CASTVTGGYGYTF. In nucleotides, the CDR3 is TGTGCCAGCACAGTTACGGGGGGCTATGGCTACACCTTC. The chain employs TRBV28 and TRBJ1-2; a possible D gene is TRBD1 (5 bases). CDR3 size: 13 residues. With 7 bases removed from V and 4 bases from J, the gap between germline ends came to 13 bases. Germline V gives CDR1 MDHEN, CDR2 SYDVKM.

The chain carries TRBV27 and TRBJ1-1, with D tentatively TRBD1 (6 bases). The V gene's germline CDR1 is MNHEY and CDR2 SMNVEV (reference sequence). Trimming took 7 bases from V and 0 from J, leaving 12 bases between them. The CDR3 has 14 amino acids. Here the CDR3 reads CASNGGLLNTEAFF. CDR3 DNA sequence: TGTGCCAGCAACGGGGGCCTATTGAACACTGAAGCTTTCTTT.

The V gene is TRBV7-2, the J gene TRBJ2-5; D may be TRBD1 or TRBD2 (5 bases each). Germline CDR1 and CDR2: SGHTA and FQGNSA. V shed 2 bases and J shed 5 bases, with 15 bases lying between them. The CDR3 is made up of 15 amino acids. The CDR3 here is CASSLMGTALETQYF. CDR3 coding DNA: TGTGCCAGCAGCTTAATGGGGACGGCGCTCGAGACCCAGTACTTC.

V and J are TRBV30 and TRBJ1-1; D not resolved. The CDR3 consists of 11 residues. V was cut by 4 bases and J by 2 bases, with 5 bases left in between. Germline V gene lookup returns CDR1 GTSNPN and CDR2 SVGIG (reference sequence). In DNA, the CDR3 is TGTGCCTGGAAAGGAAACACTGAAGCTTTCTTT. This codes for CAWKGNTEAFF. Drawing the rest from reference TRBV30 and TRBJ1-1, the complete variable domain is SQTIHQWPATLVQPVGSPLSLECTVEGTSNPNLYWYRQAAGRGLQLLFYSVGIGQISSEVPQNLSASRPQDRQFILSSKKLLLSDSGFYLCAWKGNTEAFFGQGTRLTVV.

This sequence joins TRBV29-1 and TRBJ1-2, with D possibly TRBD1 on 5 matching bases. CDR3 size: 11 residues. Looked up from germline, CDR1 is SQVTM and CDR2 is ANQGSEA. V dropped 4 bases and J dropped 8 bases, with 11 bases sitting between them. CDR3 amino acids: CSVGGVEGYTF. In DNA, the CDR3 is TGCAGCGTTGGGGGGGTAGAAGGCTACACCTTC.

The chain employs TRBV7-9 and TRBJ2-5; no definite D call. Germline V gene data show CDR1 as SEHNR and CDR2 as FQNEAQ (reference sequence). The CDR3 is 11 amino acids. V was cut by 5 bases and J by 3 bases, with 4 bases left in between. CDR3: CASSQKETQYF. The CDR3 DNA reads TGTGCCAGCAGCCAAAAAGAGACCCAGTACTTC.

This chain links TRBV2 with TRBJ1-2; 10 nucleotides agree with TRBD1. CDR1 is SNHLY and CDR2 is FYNNEI in the germline V gene. V dropped 10 bases and J dropped 7; count of bases not matched to a gene: 9. The CDR3 has 13 amino acids. CDR3 DNA sequence: TGTGCCACCTCCTGGGACAGGGGTGGTGGCTACACCTTC. This encodes CATSWDRGGGYTF.

V is TRBV28 and J is TRBJ1-3; D not certain. Germline loops: CDR1 MDHEN, CDR2 SYDVKM. There are 15 residues in the CDR3. V was trimmed by 3 bases and J by 0 bases, leaving 9 bases between them. The CDR3 sequence: CASSFGGTSGNTIYF. The CDR3 DNA reads TGTGCCAGCAGTTTTGGTGGTACCTCTGGAAACACCATATATTTT.

This clone appeared once. V usage is TRBV29-1 and J usage is TRBJ1-1; TRBD1 matches 9 bases. V lost 4 bases to trimming and J lost 4 bases; unmatched junction nucleotides: 13. The germline V gene has CDR1 SQVTM and CDR2 ANQGSEA. This CDR3 has 16 amino acids. The CDR3 protein is CSVVGTGSWGTTEAFF. As DNA, the CDR3 is TGCAGCGTTGTGGGGACAGGGTCGTGGGGGACCACTGAAGCTTTCTTT. The entire variable domain, with the rest obtained from reference TRBV29-1 and TRBJ1-1, is as follows: SAVISQKPSRDICQRGTSLTIQCQVDSQVTMMFWYRQQPGQSLTLIATANQGSEATYESGFVIDKFPISRPNLTFSTLTVSNMSPEDSSIYLCSVVGTGSWGTTEAFFGQGTRLTVV.

This clone was observed once. V is TRBV10-1 and J is TRBJ2-7, with D possibly TRBD2 on 6 matching bases. V gave up 5 bases and J gave up 1 base, with 24 bases separating them. CDR1 and CDR2 (germline): WNHNN, SYGVQD (reference sequence). This CDR3 region has 18 residues. CDR3 DNA sequence: TGCGCCAGCAGTTTTGAAGGGATAGCGGCTCAACATTCCTACGAGCAGTACTTC. Its translation is CASSFEGIAAQHSYEQYF.

This clone came up once. The V call is TRBV11-1, the J call TRBJ1-2, with 8 bases identical to TRBD1. The CDR3 has 14 residues. V gave up 5 bases and J gave up 3 bases; unmatched junction bases: 5. CDR1 and CDR2 (germline): SGHAT, FQDESV (reference sequence). The CDR3 DNA follows: TGTGCCAGCAGCCTACTGGACAGGGACTATGGCTACACCTTC. Its protein product is CASSLLDRDYGYTF.

Details on this clone: Other DNA variants within this sample encode the same CDR3. The chain has TRBV18 and TRBJ1-5, with 7 bases aligning to TRBD1. Germline V CDR1 and CDR2: KGHSH, LQKENI. The CDR3 has 14 amino acids. Trimming took 3 bases from V and 2 from J; bases not matched to a gene: 1. The CDR3, as DNA: TGTGCCAGCTCACCCGGACAGGGCAATCAGCCCCAGCATTTT. Amino acids: CASSPGQGNQPQHF.

A single count supports this clone. The V gene is TRBV24-1, the J gene TRBJ2-2; maybe TRBD1 (6 bases). The CDR3 has 15 residues. CDR1 KGHDR and CDR2 SFDVKD come from the germline V gene. Trimming removed 7 bases at V and 1 base at J, with 12 bases between. CDR3 sequence (DNA): TGTGCCACCAGCCACAGGGTTTGGAACACCGGGGAGCTGTTTTTT. It specifies CATSHRVWNTGELFF.

The V gene is TRBV4-1, the J gene TRBJ2-2; D remains ambiguous. CDR3 length equals 12 residues. Trimming took off 2 bases at V and 5 bases at J, with 3 bases between the two ends. Germline-derived CDR1 and CDR2 are MGHRA and YSYEKL. The CDR3 DNA is TGCGCCAGCAGCCAAAAAACCGGGGAGCTGTTTTTT. Translation: CASSQKTGELFF.

The chain links TRBV2 to TRBJ1-3; 7 nucleotides match TRBD1. V shed 6 bases and J 4 bases; nucleotides not matched to a gene: 3. Germline CDR1 and CDR2: SNHLY and FYNNEI. This CDR3 is built from 13 residues. In DNA, the CDR3 is TGTGCCAGCAGGTTGGGACAGGGAAACACCATATATTTT. It encodes CASRLGQGNTIYF.

This clone has only one observation. This rearrangement joins TRBV6-5 to TRBJ1-4; 7 nucleotides align to TRBD1. This CDR3 comprises 15 residues. Germline CDR1 reads MNHEY; CDR2 reads SVGAGI. The trim removed 4 bases at V and 3 bases at J, leaving 5 bases unmatched. The CDR3 sequence: CASSLQGLANEKLFF. The CDR3 nucleotides read TGTGCCAGCAGTTTACAGGGGTTAGCTAATGAAAAACTGTTTTTT.

The chain carries TRBV29-1 and TRBJ1-2, with TRBD1 matching 9 bases. Unmatched junction bases numbered 9, after V lost 1 base and J lost 3 bases. The CDR3 has 16 amino acids. CDR1 is SQVTM, CDR2 ANQGSEA, per germline. CDR3 in amino acids: CSVEGGPRDRDYGYTF. In DNA form, the CDR3 reads TGCAGCGTTGAAGGGGGGCCCCGGGACAGGGACTATGGCTACACCTTC.

The chain links TRBV7-8 to TRBJ1-2, with no clear D. The ends were cut back, 0 bases at V and 2 bases at J, with 10 bases in the middle. Germline V gene lookup returns CDR1 SGHVS and CDR2 FQNEAQ. The CDR3 has 15 residues. In DNA, the CDR3 is TGTGCCAGCAGCTTAGCGCGAGTAACGAACTATGGCTACACCTTC. The encoded protein is CASSLARVTNYGYTF.

The rearrangement links TRBV11-3 to TRBJ1-6, with 9 nucleotides matching TRBD1. Germline V lookup: CDR1 SGHNT, CDR2 YENEEA. This CDR3 is built from 16 residues. J was trimmed by 7 bases and V by 5 bases; bases with no gene match: 9. DNA of the CDR3: TGTGCCAGCAGCCATCGGGTGACAGGGGGAAATTCACCCCTCCACTTT. Translation gives CASSHRVTGGNSPLHF.

The chain joins TRBV3-1 (or the pseudogene TRBV3-2) to TRBJ1-1, with TRBD1 matching 7 bases. Germline values: CDR1 LGHDT, CDR2 YNNKEL (reference sequence). This CDR3 has 16 residues. The trim removed 4 bases at V and 0 bases at J, leaving 8 bases unmatched. The CDR3 region has the DNA TGTGCCAGCAGCCTGTACCAACAGGGGATGAACACTGAAGCTTTCTTT. Translating it yields CASSLYQQGMNTEAFF.

The genes are TRBV6-2 or TRBV6-3 and TRBJ2-5; D is unresolved. V shed 6 bases and J shed 3 bases, with 14 bases lying between them. This CDR3 is 14 amino acids long. The germline V gene has CDR1 MNHEY and CDR2 SVGEGT. CDR3 residues: CASSSRHPKETQYF. In DNA, the CDR3 is TGTGCCAGCAGCTCCCGACACCCGAAAGAGACCCAGTACTTC.

J is TRBJ2-3 and V is TRBV28; TRBD2 matches 7 bases. CDR1 and CDR2 (germline): MDHEN, SYDVKM. The CDR3 has 13 amino acids. V lost 2 bases, J lost 10 bases, and 6 bases stayed unmatched. CDR3 DNA: TGTGCCAGCAGTTTACCATTAGCGGGCCCGCAGTATTTT. Its translation: CASSLPLAGPQYF.

This clone appeared a single time. The same CDR3 can be traced to other DNA sequences in this sample. The V gene is TRBV6-5, the J gene TRBJ2-7; the D gene is possibly TRBD1 (6 bases). From germline, CDR1 is MNHEY and CDR2 SVGAGI. V was cut by 2 bases and J by 0 bases, with 11 bases left in between. CDR3 length: 15 amino acids. CDR3 in amino acids: CASSYGQTSSYEQYF. Here the CDR3 DNA reads TGTGCCAGCAGTTACGGACAGACGAGCTCCTACGAGCAGTACTTC.

The CDR3 nucleotides are TGTGCCAGCAGCACCAACGACAGGGTCCAAGGTGGCTACACCTTC. This codes for CASSTNDRVQGGYTF. The J gene is TRBJ1-2, the V gene TRBV3-1 (or the pseudogene TRBV3-2), with TRBD1 matching 7 bases. V gave up 5 bases and J gave up 7 bases; unmatched junction bases: 13. Germline V gene data show CDR1 as LGHDT and CDR2 as YNNKEL (reference sequence). The CDR3 spans 15 residues.

This chain uses TRBV9 with TRBJ1-1; D is possibly TRBD1 (6 bases). The V and J ends lost 6 bases and 6 bases respectively, with 18 bases between them. The CDR3 totals 14 residues. Germline CDR1 is SGDLS and CDR2 is YYNGEE. CDR3 loop: CASNQGGMNSEAFF. In nucleotides, the CDR3 is TGTGCCAGCAACCAAGGGGGGATGAATTCTGAAGCTTTCTTT.